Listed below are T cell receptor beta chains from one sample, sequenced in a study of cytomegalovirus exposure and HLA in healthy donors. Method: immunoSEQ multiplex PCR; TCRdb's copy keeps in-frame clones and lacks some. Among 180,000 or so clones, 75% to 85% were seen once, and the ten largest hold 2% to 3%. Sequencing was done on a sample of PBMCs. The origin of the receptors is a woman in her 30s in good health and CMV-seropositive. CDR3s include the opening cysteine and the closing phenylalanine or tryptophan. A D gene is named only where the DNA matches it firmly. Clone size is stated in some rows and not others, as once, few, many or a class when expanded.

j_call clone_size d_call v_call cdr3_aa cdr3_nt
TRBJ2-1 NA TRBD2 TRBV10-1 CASSTAYPSGTSSYNEQFF TGCGCCAGCAGCACGGCATACCCTAGCGGGACCAGCTCCTACAATGAGCAGTTCTTC
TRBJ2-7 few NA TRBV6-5 CASRRGGDYEQYF TGTGCCAGCAGACGCGGAGGGGACTACGAGCAGTACTTC
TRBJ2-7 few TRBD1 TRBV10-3 CAISESPGGSEQYF TGTGCCATCAGTGAGTCGCCAGGGGGCAGCGAGCAGTACTTC
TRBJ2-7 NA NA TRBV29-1 CSVAQGSYEQYF TGCAGCGTTGCGCAGGGGTCCTACGAGCAGTACTTC
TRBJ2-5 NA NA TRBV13 CASSLGGRGRETQYF TGTGCCAGCAGCTTAGGTGGCCGGGGGAGGGAGACCCAGTACTTC
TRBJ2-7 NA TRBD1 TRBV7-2 CASSPGTGLRKQYF TGTGCCAGCAGCCCCGGGACAGGGCTTAGGAAGCAGTACTTC
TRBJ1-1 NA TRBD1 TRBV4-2 CASSQGASFRDRMNTEAFF TGTGCCAGCAGCCAGGGAGCGTCTTTCCGGGACAGAATGAACACTGAAGCTTTCTTT
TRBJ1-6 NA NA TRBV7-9 CASSLADFLNSPLHF TGTGCCAGCAGCTTAGCGGACTTCCTAAATTCACCCCTCCACTTT
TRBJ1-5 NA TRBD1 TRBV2 CASSGGRGPGQPQHF TGTGCCAGCAGTGGCGGCAGGGGGCCCGGGCAGCCCCAGCATTTT
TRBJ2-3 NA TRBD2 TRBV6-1 CASSDQRGGDTQYF TGTGCCAGCAGTGATCAGCGGGGGGGAGATACGCAGTATTTT
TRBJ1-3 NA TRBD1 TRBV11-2 CASSLVGGRGLGNTIYF TGTGCCAGCAGCTTAGTTGGCGGCAGGGGGCTTGGAAACACCATATATTTT
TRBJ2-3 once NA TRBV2 CASSAGDTQYF TGTGCCAGCAGTGCCGGGGATACGCAGTATTTT
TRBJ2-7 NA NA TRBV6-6 CASKGGTAAYEQYF TGTGCCAGCAAAGGAGGGACGGCCGCCTACGAGCAGTACTTC
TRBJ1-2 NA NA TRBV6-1 CASEPGRRNYGYTF TGTGCCAGCGAACCGGGTCGGCGTAACTATGGCTACACCTTC
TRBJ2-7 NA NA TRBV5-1 CASSNSGRRNEQYF TGCGCCAGCAGCAATAGCGGCCGTCGGAACGAGCAGTACTTC
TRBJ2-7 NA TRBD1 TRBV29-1 CSVGVTGIYEQYF TGCAGCGTTGGGGTGACAGGGATCTACGAGCAGTACTTC
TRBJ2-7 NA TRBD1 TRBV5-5 CASSIGQGKTYEQYF TGTGCCAGCAGCATAGGACAGGGTAAGACCTACGAGCAGTACTTC
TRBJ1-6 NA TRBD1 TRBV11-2 CASSLRQGRDFNSPLHF TGTGCCAGCAGCCTAAGACAGGGGCGTGATTTTAATTCACCCCTCCACTTT
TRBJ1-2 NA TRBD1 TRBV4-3 CASSQPGTVYGYTF TGCGCCAGCAGCCAACCGGGGACAGTTTATGGCTACACCTTC
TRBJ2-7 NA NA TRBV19 CASSLRPRDEQYF TGTGCCAGTAGTCTCAGACCTAGAGACGAGCAGTACTTC
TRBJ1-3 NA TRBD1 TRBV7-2 CASSSGQGTGNTIYF TGTGCCAGCAGCTCGGGACAGGGCACTGGAAACACCATATATTTT
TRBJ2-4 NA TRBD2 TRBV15 CATSRGGLAGGLQYF TGTGCCACCAGCAGGGGCGGACTAGCGGGGGGCCTTCAGTACTTC
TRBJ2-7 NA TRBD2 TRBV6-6 CASSYTGGVPYEQYF TGTGCCAGTAGTTACACCGGGGGGGTGCCCTACGAGCAGTACTTC
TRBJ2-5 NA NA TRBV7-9 CSILVRGGETQYF TGTTCCATCCTCGTGAGGGGGGGGGAGACCCAGTACTTC
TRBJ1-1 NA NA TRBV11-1 CASSQEVVNTEAFF TGTGCCAGCAGCCAAGAGGTTGTGAACACTGAAGCTTTCTTT
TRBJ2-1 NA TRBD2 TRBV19 CASSPLGGGEQFF TGTGCCAGTAGTCCGTTAGGCGGGGGTGAGCAGTTCTTC
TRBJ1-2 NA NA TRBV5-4 CASRGRSPAGLYGGYTF TGTGCCAGCAGGGGGAGGAGCCCCGCGGGGCTTTATGGTGGCTACACCTTC
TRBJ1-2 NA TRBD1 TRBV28 CASSFTGTGDGYTF TGTGCCAGCAGTTTTACCGGGACAGGGGATGGCTACACCTTC
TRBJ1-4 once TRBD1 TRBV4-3 CASSQDPGTGVNEKLFF TGCGCCAGCAGCCAAGATCCAGGGACAGGGGTTAATGAAAAACTGTTTTTT
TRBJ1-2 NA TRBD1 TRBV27 CASSPRQGNYGYTF TGTGCCAGCAGTCCCCGACAGGGGAACTATGGCTACACCTTC
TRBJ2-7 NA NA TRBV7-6 CASSLNRQASYEQYF TGTGCCAGCAGCTTAAATCGTCAGGCAAGCTACGAGCAGTACTTC
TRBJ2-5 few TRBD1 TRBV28 CASSPTHRGRKPEETQYF TGTGCCAGCAGTCCCACCCACAGGGGGCGAAAACCCGAAGAGACCCAGTACTTC
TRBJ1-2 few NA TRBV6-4 CASTLVGTPSGYTF TGTGCCAGCACCCTAGTGGGGACACCGAGCGGCTACACCTTC
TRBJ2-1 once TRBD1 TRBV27 CASSTGQGRNEQFF TGTGCCAGCAGTACGGGACAGGGTAGGAATGAGCAGTTCTTC
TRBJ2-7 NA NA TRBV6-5 CASGKGGTYEQYF TGTGCCAGCGGAAAGGGAGGTACCTACGAGCAGTACTTC
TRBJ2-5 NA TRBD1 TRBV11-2 CASTSGQIQETQYF TGTGCCAGCACCTCGGGACAGATCCAAGAGACCCAGTACTTC
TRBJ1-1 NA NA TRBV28 CASSLSGWGGHTEAFF TGTGCCAGCAGTTTATCGGGGTGGGGGGGGCACACTGAAGCTTTCTTT
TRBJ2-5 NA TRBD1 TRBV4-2 CASSQEGGGRTGRQETQYF TGTGCCAGCAGCCAAGAAGGAGGGGGCCGGACAGGGCGGCAAGAGACCCAGTACTTC
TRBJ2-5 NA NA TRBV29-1 CSVEVQQETQYF TGCAGCGTTGAAGTGCAGCAAGAGACCCAGTACTTC
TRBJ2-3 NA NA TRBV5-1 CASSLGGAGDTQYF TGCGCCAGCAGCTTAGGGGGGGCTGGAGATACGCAGTATTTT
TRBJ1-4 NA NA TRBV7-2 CASSPRVAGWGGNEKLFF TGTGCCAGCAGCCCTAGGGTCGCAGGCTGGGGGGGTAATGAAAAACTGTTTTTT
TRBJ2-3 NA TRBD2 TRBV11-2 CASLRGGADTQYF TGTGCCAGCTTACGGGGGGGCGCAGATACGCAGTATTTT
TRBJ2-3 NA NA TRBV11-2 CASSLYTDTQYF TGTGCCAGCAGCTTATACACAGATACGCAGTATTTT
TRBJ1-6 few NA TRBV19 CATGDQGRSPLHF TGTGCCACCGGAGACCAGGGTCGGTCACCCCTCCACTTT
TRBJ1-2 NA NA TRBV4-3 CASSQTGGENGYTF TGCGCCAGCAGCCAAACCGGGGGTGAGAATGGCTACACCTTC
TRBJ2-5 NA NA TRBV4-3 CASSQERGGAETQYF TGCGCCAGCAGCCAAGAGAGGGGGGGGGCGGAGACCCAGTACTTC
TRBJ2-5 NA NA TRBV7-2 CASSLAGGVRETQYF TGTGCCAGCAGCTTAGCCGGCGGGGTCAGGGAGACCCAGTACTTC
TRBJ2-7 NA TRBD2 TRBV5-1 CASSLVAGGNYEQYF TGCGCCAGCAGCCTAGTAGCGGGGGGAAACTACGAGCAGTACTTC
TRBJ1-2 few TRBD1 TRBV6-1 CASSEATGQGSQGYTF TGTGCCAGCAGTGAAGCCACGGGACAGGGGTCACAAGGCTACACCTTC
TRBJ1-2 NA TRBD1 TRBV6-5 CASSPRTGAYYGYTF TGTGCCAGCAGTCCTCGGACAGGGGCATACTATGGCTACACCTTC
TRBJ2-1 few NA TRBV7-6 CASSRSSYNEQFF TGTGCCAGCAGCAGGAGCTCCTACAATGAGCAGTTCTTC
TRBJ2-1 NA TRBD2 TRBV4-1 CASSQGAQRGEYNEQFF TGCGCCAGCAGCCAAGGGGCCCAGCGGGGGGAATACAATGAGCAGTTCTTC
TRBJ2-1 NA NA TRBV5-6 CASSLGGRHEQFF TGTGCCAGCAGCTTGGGAGGTAGGCATGAGCAGTTCTTC
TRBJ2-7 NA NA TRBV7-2 CASTDSAYEQYF TGTGCCAGCACCGACAGCGCCTACGAGCAGTACTTC
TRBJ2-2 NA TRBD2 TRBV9 CASSVGGGTGELFF TGTGCCAGCAGCGTGGGGGGGGGCACCGGGGAGCTGTTTTTT
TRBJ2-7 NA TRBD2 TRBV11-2 CASSMGGTRGYEQYF TGTGCCAGCAGCATGGGGGGGACGAGGGGCTACGAGCAGTACTTC
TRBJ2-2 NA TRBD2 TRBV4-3 CASSPGAGGSTGELFF TGCGCCAGCAGCCCCGGGGCGGGGGGAAGTACCGGGGAGCTGTTTTTT